This paragraph covers one T cell receptor (beta chain) sequence. This sample is drawn from a study of cytomegalovirus exposure and HLA in healthy donors. CDR1 is SGDLS and CDR2 is YYNGEE in the germline V gene. The CDR3 covers 16 residues. V was cut by 3 bases and J by 0 bases, with 15 bases left in between. Clones were sequenced by immunoSEQ multiplex PCR, and TCRdb holds only the in-frame ones, with some missing. The repertoire holds 65,000 to 95,000 clones, with 85% to 95% as singletons. The sequence came from a man between 18 and 35 years old in good health and CMV-seronegative. Material for sequencing was PBMCs. V gene TRBV9 combines with J gene TRBJ1-1; TRBD1 might be the D (6 bases). The CDR3, as DNA: TGTGCCAGCAGCGCCCTGGGGGGGGGCGTGAACACTGAAGCTTTCTTT. Its translation: CASSALGGGVNTEAFF. The full variable domain, rest sourced from reference TRBV9 and TRBJ1-1, is DSGVTQTPKHLITATGQRVTLRCSPRSGDLSVYWYQQSLDQGLQFLIQYYNGEERAKGNILERFSAQQFPDLHSELNLSSLELGDSALYFCASSALGGGVNTEAFFGQGTRLTVV.